This T cell receptor beta chain was observed in a study of graft-versus-host responses after intestinal transplantation. Clones were sequenced by immunoSEQ multiplex PCR, and TCRdb holds only the in-frame ones, with some missing. This table has tens of thousands of clones, about 91% appearing once. As regards this clone: Its specificity is unknown.

This CDR3 comprises 17 residues. V dropped 2 bases and J dropped 8; count of bases not matched to a gene: 14. CDR1 is SGHAT and CDR2 is FQNNGV in the germline V gene. The chain joins TRBV11-2 to TRBJ2-1; TRBD2 agrees at 8 bases. The sequence was obtained from a human donor who received an intestinal transplant. This specimen consisted of unstimulated CD8+ T cells sorted from spleen or lymph node cells, obtained before intestinal transplant. The CDR3 bases are TGTGCCAGCAGCTTACCAGAGGGTAGCGGGATCCCCTATGAGCAGTTCTTC. Translation: CASSLPEGSGIPYEQFF.